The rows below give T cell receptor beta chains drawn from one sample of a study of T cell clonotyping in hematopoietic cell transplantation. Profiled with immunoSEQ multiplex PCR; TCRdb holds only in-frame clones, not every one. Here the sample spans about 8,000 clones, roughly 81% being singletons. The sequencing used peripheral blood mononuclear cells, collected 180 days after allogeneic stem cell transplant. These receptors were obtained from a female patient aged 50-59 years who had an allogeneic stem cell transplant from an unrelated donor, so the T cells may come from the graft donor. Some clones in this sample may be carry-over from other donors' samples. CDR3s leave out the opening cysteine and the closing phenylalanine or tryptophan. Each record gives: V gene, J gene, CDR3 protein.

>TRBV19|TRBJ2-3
ASSELAGEGTDTQY
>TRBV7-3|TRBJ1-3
ASGRGSGNTIY
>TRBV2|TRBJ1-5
ASSEAGQGVQPQH
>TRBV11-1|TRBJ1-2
ASSQDRAGGYT
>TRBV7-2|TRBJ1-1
ASSFPGQPGSEAF
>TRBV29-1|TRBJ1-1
SVDWASNTEAF
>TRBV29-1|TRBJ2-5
SSKTYQETQY
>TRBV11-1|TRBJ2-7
ASSLSRTYEQY
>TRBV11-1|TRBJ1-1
ASSLRNRDTEAF
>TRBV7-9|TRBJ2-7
ASTQDTYEQY
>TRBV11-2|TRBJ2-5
ASSLAGETQY
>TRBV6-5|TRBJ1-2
ASALGRSAYGYT
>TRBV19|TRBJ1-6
ASSGRQDADNSPLH
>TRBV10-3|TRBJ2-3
AIRGDGSNTDTQY
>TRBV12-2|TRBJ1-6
ASSLKGNSPLH
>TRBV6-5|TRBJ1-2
ASSYSRQNYGYT
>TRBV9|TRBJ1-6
ASSGRDRGNSPLH
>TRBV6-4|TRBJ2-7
ASSAIAGVSYEQY
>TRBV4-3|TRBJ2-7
ASSQGRQGGSYEQY
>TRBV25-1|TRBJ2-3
ASSEWDRTDTQY
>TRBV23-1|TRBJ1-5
ASNQPQH
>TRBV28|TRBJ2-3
ASSLLAGGSTQY
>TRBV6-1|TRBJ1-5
ASSQGQRSNQPQH
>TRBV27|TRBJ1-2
ASSLAPELKSYGYT
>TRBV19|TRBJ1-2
ASSSSGTGAGYT
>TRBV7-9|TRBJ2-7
ASADRGPYEQY
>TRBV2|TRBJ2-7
ASSTTSFEQY
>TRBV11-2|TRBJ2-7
ASSVQDPTYEQY